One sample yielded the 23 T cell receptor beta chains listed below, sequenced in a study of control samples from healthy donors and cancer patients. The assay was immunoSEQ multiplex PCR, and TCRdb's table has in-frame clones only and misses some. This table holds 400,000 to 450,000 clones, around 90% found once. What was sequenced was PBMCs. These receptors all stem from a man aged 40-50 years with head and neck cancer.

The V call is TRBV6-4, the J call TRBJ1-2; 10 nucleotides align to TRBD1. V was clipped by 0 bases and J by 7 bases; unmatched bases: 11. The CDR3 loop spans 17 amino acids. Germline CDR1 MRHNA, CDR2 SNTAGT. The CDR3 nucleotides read TGTGCCAGCAGTGACTCCCCGGGACAGGGGCCTATCGGTGGCTACACCTTC. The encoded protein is CASSDSPGQGPIGGYTF.

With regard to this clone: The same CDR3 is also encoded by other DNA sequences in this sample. CDR3 residues: CASSYSGRGTEAFF. CDR3 coding DNA: TGTGCCAGCAGTTACTCGGGGAGGGGGACTGAAGCTTTCTTT. V is TRBV6-5 and J is TRBJ1-1, with D possibly matching TRBD1 (6 bases). Germline-derived CDR1 and CDR2 are MNHEY and SVGAGI. Trimming stripped 0 bases from V and 5 bases from J, with 10 bases between. The CDR3 has 14 amino acids.

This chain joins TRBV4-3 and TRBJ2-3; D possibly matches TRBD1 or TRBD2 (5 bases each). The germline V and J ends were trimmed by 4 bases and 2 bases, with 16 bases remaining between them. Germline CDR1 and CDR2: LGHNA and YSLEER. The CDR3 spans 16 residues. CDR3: CASSRTPGTTTDTQYF. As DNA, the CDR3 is TGCGCCAGCAGCCGGACCCCCGGGACCACCACAGATACGCAGTATTTT.

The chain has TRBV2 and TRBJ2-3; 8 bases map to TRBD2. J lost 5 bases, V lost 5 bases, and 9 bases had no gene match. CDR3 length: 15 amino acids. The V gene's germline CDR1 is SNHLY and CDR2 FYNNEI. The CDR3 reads CASSLLGGGEDTQYF. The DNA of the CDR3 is TGTGCCAGCAGTCTCCTCGGGGGGGGAGAAGATACGCAGTATTTT.

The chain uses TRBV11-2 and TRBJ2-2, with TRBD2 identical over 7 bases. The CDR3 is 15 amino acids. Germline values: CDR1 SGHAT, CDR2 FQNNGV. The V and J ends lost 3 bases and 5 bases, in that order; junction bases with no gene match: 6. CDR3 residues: CASSLVGRATGELFF. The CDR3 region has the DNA TGTGCCAGCAGCTTGGTTGGGAGGGCGACCGGGGAGCTGTTTTTT.

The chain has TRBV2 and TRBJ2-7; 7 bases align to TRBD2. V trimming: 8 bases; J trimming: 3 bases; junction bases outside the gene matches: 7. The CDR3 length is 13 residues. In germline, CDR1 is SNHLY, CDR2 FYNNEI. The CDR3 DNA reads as TGTGCCAGCCGAAGCGGGGCCAGCTACGAGCAGTACTTC. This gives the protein CASRSGASYEQYF.

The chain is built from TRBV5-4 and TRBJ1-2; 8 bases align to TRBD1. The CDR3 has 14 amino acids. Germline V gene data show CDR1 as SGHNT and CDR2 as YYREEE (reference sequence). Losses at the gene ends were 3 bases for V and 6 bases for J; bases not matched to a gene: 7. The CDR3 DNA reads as TGTGCCAGCAGCTCTAGGACAGGGATCGATGGCTACACCTTC. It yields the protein CASSSRTGIDGYTF.

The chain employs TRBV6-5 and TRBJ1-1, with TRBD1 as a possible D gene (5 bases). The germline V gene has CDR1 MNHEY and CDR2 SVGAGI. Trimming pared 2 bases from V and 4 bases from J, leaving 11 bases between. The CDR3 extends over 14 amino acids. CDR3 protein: CASSYKGRGTEAFF. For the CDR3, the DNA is TGTGCCAGCAGTTACAAGGGACGGGGCACTGAAGCTTTCTTT.

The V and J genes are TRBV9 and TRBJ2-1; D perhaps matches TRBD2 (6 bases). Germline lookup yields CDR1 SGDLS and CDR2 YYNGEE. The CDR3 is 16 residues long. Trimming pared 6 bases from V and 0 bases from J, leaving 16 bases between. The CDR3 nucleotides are TGTGCCAGCAACGCGGTAACGGGAGACTCCTACAATGAGCAGTTCTTC. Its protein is CASNAVTGDSYNEQFF. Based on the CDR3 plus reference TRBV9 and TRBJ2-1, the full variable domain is DSGVTQTPKHLITATGQRVTLRCSPRSGDLSVYWYQQSLDQGLQFLIQYYNGEERAKGNILERFSAQQFPDLHSELNLSSLELGDSALYFCASNAVTGDSYNEQFFGPGTRLTVL.

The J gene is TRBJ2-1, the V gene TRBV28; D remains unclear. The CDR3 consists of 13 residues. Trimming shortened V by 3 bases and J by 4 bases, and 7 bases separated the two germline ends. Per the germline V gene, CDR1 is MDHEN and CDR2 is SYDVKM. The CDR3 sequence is CASSFRRYNEQFF. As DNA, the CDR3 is TGTGCCAGCAGTTTCCGCCGGTACAATGAGCAGTTCTTC. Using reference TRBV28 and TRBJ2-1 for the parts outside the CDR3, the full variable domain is DVKVTQSSRYLVKRTGEKVFLECVQDMDHENMFWYRQDPGLGLRLIYFSYDVKMKEKGDIPEGYSVSREKKERFSLILESASTNQTSMYLCASSFRRYNEQFFGPGTRLTVL.

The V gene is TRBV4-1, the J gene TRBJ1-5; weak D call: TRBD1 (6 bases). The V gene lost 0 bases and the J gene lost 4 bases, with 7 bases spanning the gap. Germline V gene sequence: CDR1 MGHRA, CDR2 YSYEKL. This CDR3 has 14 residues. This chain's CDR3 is CASSQDRGNQPQHF. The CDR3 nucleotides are TGCGCCAGCAGCCAAGACAGGGGTAATCAGCCCCAGCATTTT.

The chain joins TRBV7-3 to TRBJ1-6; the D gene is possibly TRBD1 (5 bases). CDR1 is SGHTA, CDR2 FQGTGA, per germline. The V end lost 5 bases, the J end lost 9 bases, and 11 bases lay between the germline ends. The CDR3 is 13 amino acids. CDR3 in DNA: TGTGCCAGCAGCCCCGGGGGGGGTTCACCCCTCCACTTT. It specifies CASSPGGGSPLHF.

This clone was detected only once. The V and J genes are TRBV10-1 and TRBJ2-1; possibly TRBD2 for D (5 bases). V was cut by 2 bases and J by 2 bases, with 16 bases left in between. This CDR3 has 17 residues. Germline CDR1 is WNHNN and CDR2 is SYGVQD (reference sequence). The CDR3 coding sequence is TGCGCCAGCAGTGAGGTTGGACGCCGGGGTGCCTACAATGAGCAGTTCTTC. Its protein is CASSEVGRRGAYNEQFF.

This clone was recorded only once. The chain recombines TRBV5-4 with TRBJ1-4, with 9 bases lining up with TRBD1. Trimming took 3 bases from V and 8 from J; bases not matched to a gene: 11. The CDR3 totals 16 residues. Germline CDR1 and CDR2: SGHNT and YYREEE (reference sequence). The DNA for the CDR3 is TGTGCCAGCAGCTCGACTACAGGGGGCTTAGGGGAAAAACTGTTTTTT. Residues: CASSSTTGGLGEKLFF.

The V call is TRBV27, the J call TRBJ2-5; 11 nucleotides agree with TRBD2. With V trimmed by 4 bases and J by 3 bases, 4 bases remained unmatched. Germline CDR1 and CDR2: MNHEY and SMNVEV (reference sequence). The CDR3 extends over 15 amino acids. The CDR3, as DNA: TGTGCCAGCAGTTCCGGGACTAGCGGCAAAGAGACCCAGTACTTC. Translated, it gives CASSSGTSGKETQYF.

As DNA, the CDR3 is TGTGCCAGCAGTGAAACGTTAGCGGACAAAAACATTCAGTACTTC. It yields the protein CASSETLADKNIQYF. This sequence joins TRBV2 and TRBJ2-4; D is possibly TRBD2 (6 bases). The CDR3 is 15 amino acids. Looked up from germline, CDR1 is SNHLY and CDR2 is FYNNEI. Trimming removed 2 bases at V and 3 bases at J, with 11 bases between.

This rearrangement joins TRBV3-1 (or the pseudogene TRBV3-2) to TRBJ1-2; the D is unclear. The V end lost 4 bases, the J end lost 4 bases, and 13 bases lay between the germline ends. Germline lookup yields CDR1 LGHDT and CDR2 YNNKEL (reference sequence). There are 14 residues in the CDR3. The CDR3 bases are TGTGCCAGCAGCCTTTTCGAGGGAATCTATGGCTACACCTTC. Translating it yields CASSLFEGIYGYTF.

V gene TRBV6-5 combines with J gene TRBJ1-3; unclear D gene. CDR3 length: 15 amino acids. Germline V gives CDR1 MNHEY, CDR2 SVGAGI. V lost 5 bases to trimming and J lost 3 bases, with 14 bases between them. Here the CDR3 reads CASSRLPAHGNTIYF. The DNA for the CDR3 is TGTGCCAGCAGTCGCTTACCGGCTCATGGAAACACCATATATTTT.

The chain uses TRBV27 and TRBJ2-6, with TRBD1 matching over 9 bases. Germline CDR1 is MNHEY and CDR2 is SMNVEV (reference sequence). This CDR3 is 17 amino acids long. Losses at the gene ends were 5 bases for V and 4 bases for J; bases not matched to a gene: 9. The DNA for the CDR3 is TGTGCCAGCAGTGGGGGACAGGGAAGAGAAGGGGCCAACGTCCTGACTTTC. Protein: CASSGGQGREGANVLTF. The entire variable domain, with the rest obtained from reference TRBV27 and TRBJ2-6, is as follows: EAQVTQNPRYLITVTGKKLTVTCSQNMNHEYMSWYRQDPGLGLRQIYYSMNVEVTDKGDVPEGYKVSRKEKRNFPLILESPSPNQTSLYFCASSGGQGREGANVLTFGAGSRLTVL.

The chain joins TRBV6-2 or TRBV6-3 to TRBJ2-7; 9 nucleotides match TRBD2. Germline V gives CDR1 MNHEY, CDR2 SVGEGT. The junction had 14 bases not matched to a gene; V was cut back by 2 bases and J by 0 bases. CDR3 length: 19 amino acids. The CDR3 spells CASSYRPGYSGGPSYEQYF. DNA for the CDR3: TGTGCCAGCAGTTACCGACCCGGGTATAGCGGGGGTCCCTCCTACGAGCAGTACTTC.

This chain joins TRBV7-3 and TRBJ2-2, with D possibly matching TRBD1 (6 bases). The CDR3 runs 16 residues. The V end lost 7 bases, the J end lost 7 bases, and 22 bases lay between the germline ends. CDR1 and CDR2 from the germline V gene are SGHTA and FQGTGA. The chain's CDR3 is CASTPRGRGFGGELFF. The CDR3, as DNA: TGTGCCAGCACCCCGAGGGGCAGGGGATTTGGCGGGGAGCTGTTTTTT.

The CDR3 DNA is TGTGCCAGCAGCCAAGAGGCGCTAGCGGGGGGCTATGAGCAGTTCTTC. It is translated as CASSQEALAGGYEQFF. V and J are TRBV3-1 (or the pseudogene TRBV3-2) and TRBJ2-1; TRBD2 matches 11 bases. Trimming at V came to 0 bases and at J to 8 bases, leaving 6 bases not matched to a gene. Per the germline V gene, CDR1 is LGHDT and CDR2 is YNNKEL (reference sequence). This CDR3 is 16 amino acids long.

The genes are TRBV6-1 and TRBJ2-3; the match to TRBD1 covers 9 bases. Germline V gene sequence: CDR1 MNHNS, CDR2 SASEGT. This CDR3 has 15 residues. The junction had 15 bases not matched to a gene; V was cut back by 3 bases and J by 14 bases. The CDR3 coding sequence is TGTGCCAGCAGTGAGCAAGCTTACTCCGGGACAGGGTTGTATTTT. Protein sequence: CASSEQAYSGTGLYF.